What follows is one T cell receptor beta chain and its context. The data originate from a study of cytotoxic CD8 clonotypes in ibrutinib-treated CLL. Looking at the study overall: The group held approximately eleven relapsed/refractory and roughly 14 treatment-naive patients, with roughly 17 IGHV unmutated.

Germline assignment: CDR1 MGHRA and CDR2 YSYEKL. This CDR3 comprises 16 residues. V was trimmed by 1 base and J by 3 bases, leaving 16 bases between them. Profiled with immunoSEQ multiplex PCR; TCRdb holds only in-frame clones, not every one. This sample has about 130,000 clones; 79% occur once, and the top ten carry over 10%. The chain is built from TRBV4-1 and TRBJ2-7; possibly TRBD1 or TRBD2 for D (5 bases each). The TCR comes from a human donor with chronic lymphocytic leukemia. This material consisted of PBMCs, taken after 12 months of ibrutinib treatment. The chain's CDR3 is CASSQVSGTHFYEQYF. The CDR3 DNA follows: TGCGCCAGCAGCCAAGTCTCCGGGACCCATTTCTACGAGCAGTACTTC.